This is a list of T cell receptor beta chains from one sample in a study of T cell clones after liver transplantation. Measured with immunoSEQ multiplex PCR; TCRdb has only the in-frame clones, and not every one. The profile covers 40,000 to 65,000 clones, with roughly 84% appearing a single time and about 8.5% taken by the ten largest. The sample here was CD4+ T cells from blood, taken before liver transplant. The receptors were sampled from a human donor who received a liver transplant. Each CDR3 is given with its conserved first and last residue. Fields, in order: CDR3 DNA, CDR3 protein, J gene, clone size, V gene, D gene. A D gene is named only where the DNA matches it firmly. Clone size is shown for a subset of rows, as once, few, many or a class of expanded clone.

DNA: TGTGCCAGCAGCCCCCTGCGAGGTCAGACGAATACGCAGTATTTT; CDR3: CASSPLRGQTNTQYF; J: TRBJ2-3; size: .; V: TRBV7-3; D: .
DNA: TGTGCCAGTAGTAGTGAGGGGCGCGACACTGAAGCTTTCTTT; CDR3: CASSSEGRDTEAFF; J: TRBJ1-1; size: .; V: TRBV19; D: .
DNA: TGTGCCAGCAGTAAACCGGGACTAGCGGGGGGTACCACCGGGGAGCTGTTTTTT; CDR3: CASSKPGLAGGTTGELFF; J: TRBJ2-2; size: .; V: TRBV28; D: TRBD2
DNA: TGTGCCAGTAGATTACAGGGGGACCAGCCCCAGCATTTT; CDR3: CASRLQGDQPQHF; J: TRBJ1-5; size: .; V: TRBV19; D: TRBD1
DNA: TGTGCCTGGCGTAGGAGGGTGGGGGAAAAACTGTTTTTT; CDR3: CAWRRRVGEKLFF; J: TRBJ1-4; size: .; V: TRBV30; D: .
DNA: TGTGCCAGCAGCTCCCCGCGGCCGTCTGGAAACACCATATATTTT; CDR3: CASSSPRPSGNTIYF; J: TRBJ1-3; size: .; V: TRBV6-5; D: .
DNA: TGCAGTGCAGGGGAGGGAGGCGGCTACACCTTC; CDR3: CSAGEGGGYTF; J: TRBJ1-2; size: once; V: TRBV20-1; D: .
DNA: TGTGCCAGCAGCCGGGACAGGGGGCCGACCGGGGAGCTGTTTTTT; CDR3: CASSRDRGPTGELFF; J: TRBJ2-2; size: .; V: TRBV7-6; D: TRBD1
DNA: TGTGCCAGCAGCGCACCGCCAAGGGGGCTAGCTTTCTTT; CDR3: CASSAPPRGLAFF; J: TRBJ1-1; size: .; V: TRBV21-1; D: .
DNA: TGTGCCAGCAGCCCGACCGGGAGGCTTGTTGGGGAGACCCAGTACTTC; CDR3: CASSPTGRLVGETQYF; J: TRBJ2-5; size: .; V: TRBV7-3; D: TRBD2
DNA: TGTGCCAGCTCTTCCGACAGGGACCAGCCCCAGCATTTT; CDR3: CASSSDRDQPQHF; J: TRBJ1-5; size: few; V: TRBV18; D: TRBD1
DNA: TGTGCCAGCAGTGAAGCGCGCAGCGGGGGCACAGATACGCAGTATTTT; CDR3: CASSEARSGGTDTQYF; J: TRBJ2-3; size: .; V: TRBV6-1; D: TRBD2
DNA: TGTGCCAGCACCAACCTTGGGACAGGGGGGGACGAGCAGTACTTC; CDR3: CASTNLGTGGDEQYF; J: TRBJ2-7; size: .; V: TRBV6-6; D: TRBD1
DNA: TGTGCCAGCAGTTCCCTACCGGGACAGGGTTTATCAATCTATGGCTACACCTTC; CDR3: CASSSLPGQGLSIYGYTF; J: TRBJ1-2; size: .; V: TRBV28; D: TRBD1
DNA: TGTGCCAGCAGCTCCCTAGCGGGGGGGCTCGGGGAGACCCAGTACTTC; CDR3: CASSSLAGGLGETQYF; J: TRBJ2-5; size: .; V: TRBV7-3; D: TRBD2
DNA: TGTGCCAGCAGCTTACTAGCGGGAGGGCATCGAGATACGCAGTATTTT; CDR3: CASSLLAGGHRDTQYF; J: TRBJ2-3; size: .; V: TRBV7-8; D: TRBD2
DNA: TGCGCCAGCACAGTGAACTCTCCTAATGAAAAACTGTTTTTT; CDR3: CASTVNSPNEKLFF; J: TRBJ1-4; size: .; V: TRBV5-1; D: .
DNA: TGTGCCTGGAGCGCCATGAGGGGGCCTCAGCCCCAGCATTTT; CDR3: CAWSAMRGPQPQHF; J: TRBJ1-5; size: .; V: TRBV30; D: TRBD1
DNA: TGTGCCAGCAGCTTAGTAGGGACAGGGGCCTACGAGCAGTACTTC; CDR3: CASSLVGTGAYEQYF; J: TRBJ2-7; size: few; V: TRBV7-2; D: TRBD1
DNA: TGTGCCAGCAGCCCCCTGGGGGGGTCGATAAATGAGCAGTTCTTC; CDR3: CASSPLGGSINEQFF; J: TRBJ2-1; size: .; V: TRBV7-6; D: TRBD2
DNA: TGTGCCAGCAGCCTCCCCGGCCCAGATACGCAGTATTTT; CDR3: CASSLPGPDTQYF; J: TRBJ2-3; size: few; V: TRBV5-4; D: .
DNA: TGTGCCAGCAGTGATAAGAGGGGAAGCAAAAACATTCAGTACTTC; CDR3: CASSDKRGSKNIQYF; J: TRBJ2-4; size: once; V: TRBV2; D: .
DNA: TGTGCCAGCTCACCGCGGACAGGGGCCTCTCCTGGGGAGCTGTTTTTT; CDR3: CASSPRTGASPGELFF; J: TRBJ2-2; size: .; V: TRBV18; D: TRBD1
DNA: TGTGCCAGCAGTCCGGAAGCAGGGCGCCCTGGGGGCTACACCTTC; CDR3: CASSPEAGRPGGYTF; J: TRBJ1-2; size: .; V: TRBV28; D: .
DNA: TGTGCCAGCAGCGTCAGGGATGGACAGCCCCAGCATTTT; CDR3: CASSVRDGQPQHF; J: TRBJ1-5; size: medium-sized; V: TRBV9; D: .
DNA: TGCGCCAGCAGAGAAGCTAGCCTAGCTCTTGCCGGGGAGCTGTTTTTT; CDR3: CASREASLALAGELFF; J: TRBJ2-2; size: .; V: TRBV5-1; D: .
DNA: TGTGCCAGCAGGGACCCCACTTCCAATCAGCCCCAGCATTTT; CDR3: CASRDPTSNQPQHF; J: TRBJ1-5; size: .; V: TRBV6-5; D: .
DNA: TGTGCCAGCCGGTGGGGCGCTTCGTCTAATGAAAAACTGTTTTTT; CDR3: CASRWGASSNEKLFF; J: TRBJ1-4; size: .; V: TRBV6-6; D: .
DNA: TGTGCCAGCAGTTTAGGGCCAGGAAGGGACCAGCCCCAGCATTTT; CDR3: CASSLGPGRDQPQHF; J: TRBJ1-5; size: .; V: TRBV27; D: .
DNA: TGTGCCAGCTCACCGGACACGGGTGGAACAGATACGCAGTATTTT; CDR3: CASSPDTGGTDTQYF; J: TRBJ2-3; size: .; V: TRBV18; D: .
DNA: TGTGCCAGCAGCCTCGGAGGCTCCTATGGCTACACCTTC; CDR3: CASSLGGSYGYTF; J: TRBJ1-2; size: .; V: TRBV5-4; D: .
DNA: TGTGCCAGCAGCTTTGGGACAGGGGCCCACTACACCTTC; CDR3: CASSFGTGAHYTF; J: TRBJ1-2; size: once; V: TRBV7-9; D: TRBD1
DNA: TGTGCCAGCAGCCAAGGACAGGAGGTGAGGGAGCAGTACTTC; CDR3: CASSQGQEVREQYF; J: TRBJ2-7; size: once; V: TRBV14; D: .
DNA: TGTGCCAGCAGGGACTCAGGGGGCGGCTATGGCTACACCTTC; CDR3: CASRDSGGGYGYTF; J: TRBJ1-2; size: .; V: TRBV7-9; D: TRBD1
DNA: TGTGCCAGCTCACCGCTCTCAGGGAACTATAATTCACCCCTCCACTTT; CDR3: CASSPLSGNYNSPLHF; J: TRBJ1-6; size: few; V: TRBV18; D: .
DNA: TGTGCCAGCAGCTTAACAAGCGTTGGAGATACGCAGTATTTT; CDR3: CASSLTSVGDTQYF; J: TRBJ2-3; size: few; V: TRBV7-3; D: .
DNA: TGTGCCAGTAATCCCTCAGGGACTAATGAAAAACTGTTTTTT; CDR3: CASNPSGTNEKLFF; J: TRBJ1-4; size: .; V: TRBV19; D: .
DNA: TGTGCCAGCAGCGAGCCGACAGACGCGAACACCGGGGAGCTGTTTTTT; CDR3: CASSEPTDANTGELFF; J: TRBJ2-2; size: .; V: TRBV7-9; D: .
DNA: TGTGCCAGTAGTTTAACGACAGGGGGATCCTACGAGCAGTACTTC; CDR3: CASSLTTGGSYEQYF; J: TRBJ2-7; size: .; V: TRBV19; D: TRBD1
DNA: TGTGCCAGCAGCCAAGGGGGGCGCGGGGCGCCGAGGGAGACCCAGTACTTC; CDR3: CASSQGGRGAPRETQYF; J: TRBJ2-5; size: .; V: TRBV4-2; D: .
DNA: TGCGCCAGCAGCACCGGGGAGACCCAGTACTTC; CDR3: CASSTGETQYF; J: TRBJ2-5; size: .; V: TRBV5-1; D: .
DNA: TGTGCCAGCAGCAAAGATTGGGCTAGCTCGGAGACCCAGTACTTC; CDR3: CASSKDWASSETQYF; J: TRBJ2-5; size: .; V: TRBV21-1; D: .
DNA: TGTGCCAGCAGCGTAGGGCGGGGGGGAGTCTCCGAGCAGTACTTC; CDR3: CASSVGRGGVSEQYF; J: TRBJ2-7; size: .; V: TRBV9; D: TRBD2
DNA: TGCAGCACAAATAGGGGAAACTACAATGAGCAGTTCTTC; CDR3: CSTNRGNYNEQFF; J: TRBJ2-1; size: once; V: TRBV29-1; D: .
DNA: TGCGCCAGCAGCTTGGTGAAGCGGGGGGTGAAGACCCAGTACTTC; CDR3: CASSLVKRGVKTQYF; J: TRBJ2-5; size: .; V: TRBV5-1; D: TRBD2
DNA: TGTGCCAGCAGCTTTGAAAAGGGATTCGACATTCAGTACTTC; CDR3: CASSFEKGFDIQYF; J: TRBJ2-4; size: few; V: TRBV5-4; D: .
DNA: TGCGCCAGCAGCCAAGAGTTGGCAGCTGGGGCCAACGTCCTGACTTTC; CDR3: CASSQELAAGANVLTF; J: TRBJ2-6; size: .; V: TRBV4-3; D: .
DNA: TGTGCTAGCAGCTTAGCCGGCGGGGAGCAGTTCTTC; CDR3: CASSLAGGEQFF; J: TRBJ2-1; size: once; V: TRBV7-7; D: .
DNA: TGTGCCAGCAGTTCGGACAGGGTTCTGGGCACCGGGGAGCTGTTTTTT; CDR3: CASSSDRVLGTGELFF; J: TRBJ2-2; size: .; V: TRBV28; D: TRBD1
DNA: TGTGCCAGCAGCTTAGTCACAGGAGCCTGGAACACTGAAGCTTTCTTT; CDR3: CASSLVTGAWNTEAFF; J: TRBJ1-1; size: once; V: TRBV7-6; D: .
DNA: TGCGCCAGCAGCTCGGGGGACAGGGCGAAGACCCAGTACTTC; CDR3: CASSSGDRAKTQYF; J: TRBJ2-5; size: .; V: TRBV5-1; D: TRBD1
DNA: TGCAGTGCCATACCGGCAAATACGCAGTATTTT; CDR3: CSAIPANTQYF; J: TRBJ2-3; size: .; V: TRBV20-1; D: .
DNA: TGTGCCAGCAGCGAAAGCGGGAGCGGGGCAGATACGCAGTATTTT; CDR3: CASSESGSGADTQYF; J: TRBJ2-3; size: few; V: TRBV7-9; D: TRBD2
DNA: TGTGCCAGTACCTTCGGCGGGGACACCGAAGCTTTCTTT; CDR3: CASTFGGDTEAFF; J: TRBJ1-1; size: .; V: TRBV19; D: .
DNA: TGTGCCAGCAGCTTAGCGAGAGGGAACTACGAGCAGTACTTC; CDR3: CASSLARGNYEQYF; J: TRBJ2-7; size: .; V: TRBV7-3; D: .
DNA: TGTGCCAGCTCACCGCTTAGAAGCCACGAGCAGTACTTC; CDR3: CASSPLRSHEQYF; J: TRBJ2-7; size: .; V: TRBV18; D: .
DNA: TGTGCCAGCAGTGAACTCGCGGGGGGGCTCAGGAAGACCCAGTACTTC; CDR3: CASSELAGGLRKTQYF; J: TRBJ2-5; size: .; V: TRBV2; D: TRBD2